The 9 T cell receptor beta chains in this list originate from one sample, sequenced in a study of shared clonotypes between healthy human individuals. Clones were read by immunoSEQ multiplex PCR, and TCRdb kept only the in-frame ones, dropping some. Of some 2,500,000 clones in the sample, 90% to 95% were seen once. The sample taken for sequencing was naive CD4+ T cells from PBMCs. Subset here: CD45RA+ positively selected. The receptor source for this set is a man between 18 and 29 years old in good health. Some clones in this sample may be carry-over from other donors' samples.

This rearrangement joins TRBV7-9 to TRBJ2-3; 9 positions agree with TRBD2. V shed 5 bases, J shed 5 bases, and the junction held 11 bases outside the gene matches. Germline lookup yields CDR1 SEHNR and CDR2 FQNEAQ (reference sequence). The CDR3 extends over 16 amino acids. CDR3 region: CASSPRGSGSVDTQYF. The CDR3 nucleotides read TGTGCCAGCAGCCCCCGTGGTAGCGGGAGCGTAGATACGCAGTATTTT.

This rearrangement joins TRBV4-2 to TRBJ1-2; TRBD1 matches at 7 bases. Germline-derived CDR1 and CDR2 are LGHNA and YNFKEQ. Trimming cost V 4 bases and J 5 bases; bases outside gene matches: 10. The CDR3 extends over 15 amino acids. CDR3 sequence reads: CASSLNAAGGYGYTF. The CDR3 DNA is TGTGCCAGCAGCCTCAACGCTGCAGGGGGGTATGGCTACACCTTC.

The chain's CDR3 is CASSPRTGSGRANVLTF. CDR3 coding DNA: TGTGCCAGCAGCCCCCGGACAGGGAGTGGACGGGCCAACGTCCTGACTTTC. This chain links TRBV7-8 with TRBJ2-6, with 8 bases matching TRBD1. V gave up 5 bases and J gave up 5 bases; unmatched junction bases: 11. This CDR3 contains 17 residues. Germline V CDR1 and CDR2: SGHVS, FQNEAQ.

The rearrangement joins TRBV11-2 to TRBJ2-7, with 12 bases aligning to TRBD2. The CDR3 has 15 residues. The germline V gene has CDR1 SGHAT and CDR2 FQNNGV. Trimming took 3 bases from V and 4 from J; bases not matched to a gene: 4. The CDR3 loop is CASSFNLAGGYEQYF. DNA for the CDR3: TGTGCCAGCAGCTTTAACCTAGCGGGAGGGTACGAGCAGTACTTC.

CDR3: CASSQAQQTDTQYF. CDR3 nucleotide sequence: TGTGCCAGCAGCCAAGCCCAACAAACAGATACGCAGTATTTT. The V gene is TRBV4-2, the J gene TRBJ2-3, with no clear D. The CDR3 consists of 14 residues. Germline lookup yields CDR1 LGHNA and CDR2 YNFKEQ. V lost 1 base and J 3 bases, leaving 8 bases between the germline ends.

The chain joins TRBV5-1 to TRBJ2-5, with 9 bases fitting TRBD1. Germline loops: CDR1 SGHRS, CDR2 YFSETQ. After removal of 0 bases from V and 4 bases from J, the junction contained 4 bases not matched to a gene. This CDR3 comprises 15 residues. The CDR3: CASSLGTGVSETQYF. As DNA, the CDR3 is TGCGCCAGCAGCTTGGGGACAGGGGTATCAGAGACCCAGTACTTC.

Turning to this clone: Other DNA sequences in this sample translate to the same CDR3. This chain connects TRBV18 to TRBJ2-7, with TRBD1 matching over 7 bases. The V segment lost 2 bases and the J segment 5 bases; nucleotides outside the gene matches: 3. Per germline, CDR1 KGHSH and CDR2 LQKENI. The CDR3 covers 13 residues. CDR3 nucleotides: TGTGCCAGCTCACCAGGTACAGGGGACGAGCAGTACTTC. It is translated as CASSPGTGDEQYF.

This chain uses TRBV6-1 with TRBJ2-7; D is uncertain. CDR1 and CDR2 (germline): MNHNS, SASEGT. Trimming pared 0 bases from V and 5 bases from J, leaving 14 bases between. The CDR3 has 15 amino acids. The CDR3 loop reads CASSEAPTLFNEQYF. The DNA of the CDR3 is TGTGCCAGCAGTGAAGCGCCGACCCTATTCAACGAGCAGTACTTC.

CDR3 bases: TGTGCCAGCAGAACGACAGGGATTCAGCCCCAGCATTTT. It yields the protein CASRTTGIQPQHF. The rearrangement uses TRBV6-1 and TRBJ1-5, with 7 bases fitting TRBD1. This CDR3 region has 13 residues. Germline V gene data show CDR1 as MNHNS and CDR2 as SASEGT. J lost 6 bases, V lost 6 bases, and 5 bases had no gene match.